The clone carrying this TCR beta chain has a count of ten or more. What it binds is unknown. RNA transcripts were the template, and TCR beta CDR3 regions were amplified from them. HTBI primers primed a first-round RT-PCR, and a second-round multiplex PCR followed. MiXCR, run by TCRdb on the multiplex PCR reads, gives a single entry per CDR3 protein. The table has 200,000 to 250,000 distinct CDR3 sequences, around a fifth seen once. The data stem from a study of Graves' ophthalmopathy and Graves' hyperthyroidism. Overall study: Peripheral blood collection took place at initial diagnosis, before any treatment.

Study conclusions and caveats: Most thyroid clonotypes expanded beyond 0.001 frequency were also found in blood.

Physicians reached a diagnosis by relying on clinical symptoms, serum thyroxine, TRAb, thyroid ultrasound and orbital computed tomography. J was trimmed by 4 bases and V by 3 bases; bases with no gene match: 7. The CDR3 covers 16 residues. CDR1 and CDR2 from the germline V gene are MDHEN and SYDVKM. The TCR sequence derives from a woman in her forties or fifties with Graves' ophthalmopathy. The source material was peripheral blood. The chain joins TRBV28 to TRBJ2-2; 8 bases agree with TRBD1. The CDR3 sequence: CASSFTLGQGTGELFF. In DNA, the CDR3 is TGTGCCAGCAGTTTCACCCTCGGACAGGGCACCGGGGAGCTGTTTTTT.